The text below deals with one T cell receptor (beta chain). No antigen is known for it. The protocol was immunoSEQ multiplex PCR, while the TCRdb copy is restricted to in-frame clones and leaves out a portion. Altogether around 15,000 clones are present, 95% to 98% being singletons, with the ten largest covering less than 5%. Samples: about 28 days before transplant, then days 30, 100 and 180 after. The data originate from a study of T cell clonotyping in hematopoietic cell transplantation. The study, taken as a whole, reports: Graft donor and pretransplant recipient Inverse Simpson Index values predicted broader posttransplant TCR diversity. Without cell sorting, CD4 versus CD8 contributions remain unresolved. Pathologically expanded recipient clonotypes increased progressively from day 30 to day 180 as diversity fell.

This TCR was recovered from a female patient aged 45-60 years who had an allogeneic stem cell transplant from an unrelated donor, so T cells may come from the graft donor. Some clones in this sample may be carry-over from other donors' samples. The sequencing here drew on peripheral blood mononuclear cells, taken 30 days after allogeneic stem cell transplant.

As DNA, the CDR3 is TGTGCCAGCAGCCTCAAGGGGGCAAGCAATCAGCCCCAGCATTTT. Translating it yields CASSLKGASNQPQHF. The V gene is TRBV6-5, the J gene TRBJ1-5; 7 bases map to TRBD1. Trimming at V came to 6 bases and at J to 1 base, leaving 6 bases not matched to a gene. Germline assignment: CDR1 MNHEY and CDR2 SVGAGI. The CDR3 loop spans 15 amino acids.